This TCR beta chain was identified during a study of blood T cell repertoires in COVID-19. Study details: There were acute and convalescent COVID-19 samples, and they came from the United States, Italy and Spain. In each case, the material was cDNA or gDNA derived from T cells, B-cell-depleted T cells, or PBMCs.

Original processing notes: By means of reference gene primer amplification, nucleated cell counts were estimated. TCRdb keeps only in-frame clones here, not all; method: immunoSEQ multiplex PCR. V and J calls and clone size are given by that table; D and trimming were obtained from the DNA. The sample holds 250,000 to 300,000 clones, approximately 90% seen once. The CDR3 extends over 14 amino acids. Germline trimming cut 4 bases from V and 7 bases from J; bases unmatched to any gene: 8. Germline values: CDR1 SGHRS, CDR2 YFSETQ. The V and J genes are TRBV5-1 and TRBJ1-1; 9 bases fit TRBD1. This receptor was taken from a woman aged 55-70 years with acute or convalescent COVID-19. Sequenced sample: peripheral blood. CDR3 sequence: CASSRTGTGNEAFF. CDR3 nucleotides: TGCGCCAGCAGCCGAACTGGGACAGGGAATGAAGCTTTCTTT.